Below, 27 T cell receptor beta chains from the same sample are listed, as sequenced in a study of T cells in Graves' hyperthyroidism and ophthalmopathy. Amplification yielded TCR beta CDR3 regions, with RNA transcripts as the source. During a first-round RT-PCR of the TCR CDR3, the HTBI primer set was used. TCRdb ran MiXCR on the multiplex PCR reads and lists one entry per CDR3 protein. This sample carries hundreds of thousands of distinct CDR3 sequences, roughly a third of them seen once, and the ten largest clones take around 30%. The sequenced sample consisted of blood. The receptors shown here come from a woman between 35 and 50 years old with Graves' hyperthyroidism.

The sample holds many counts of this clonotype. This rearrangement joins TRBV11-2 to TRBJ1-1, with D maybe TRBD1 (5 bases). This CDR3 spans 13 amino acids. The ends were cut back, 5 bases at V and 3 bases at J, with 10 bases in the middle. In germline, CDR1 is SGHAT, CDR2 FQNNGV. The CDR3 DNA sequence: TGTGCCAGCAGCCAAAGGGGAGACACTGAAGCTTTCTTT. This codes for CASSQRGDTEAFF.

The CDR3 DNA is TGTGCCATCAGCCTAGCGGCAGAGGGATCTGGGGCCAACGTCCTGACTTTC. This sequence encodes CAISLAAEGSGANVLTF. The rearrangement joins TRBV10-3 to TRBJ2-6; 7 bases align to TRBD2. J was trimmed by 1 base and V by 6 bases; bases with no gene match: 9. The CDR3 totals 17 residues. Germline V lookup: CDR1 ENHRY, CDR2 SYGVKD.

This chain connects TRBV7-2 to TRBJ2-7; 8 positions match TRBD2. This CDR3 contains 16 residues. V lost 1 base, J lost 2 bases, and 7 bases stayed unmatched. Germline CDR1 is SGHTA and CDR2 is FQGNSA. The CDR3 is CASSLEVSGKPYEQYF. The CDR3 DNA is TGTGCCAGCAGCTTAGAAGTTAGCGGGAAACCCTACGAGCAGTACTTC.

This clonotype showed up just a few times. V gene TRBV5-1 combines with J gene TRBJ2-7, with TRBD1 matching 9 bases. Germline V gene lookup returns CDR1 SGHRS and CDR2 YFSETQ. The CDR3 is 17 amino acids. The V gene end was trimmed by 4 bases and the J gene end by 5 bases; junction bases not matched to a gene: 16. The CDR3 loop is CASSQLGTGRELHEQYF. CDR3 DNA sequence: TGCGCCAGCAGCCAGTTGGGGACAGGGCGTGAGCTCCACGAGCAGTACTTC.

Many counts were recorded for this clonotype. This chain connects TRBV25-1 to TRBJ1-3; the match to TRBD1 covers 8 bases. Germline CDR1 reads MGHDK; CDR2 reads SYGVNS. J lost 4 bases, V lost 2 bases, and 7 bases had no gene match. The CDR3 has 16 amino acids. In nucleotides, the CDR3 is TGTGCCAGCAGTGAACTAGACAGGGGAAGGGGAAACACCATATATTTT. Amino acids: CASSELDRGRGNTIYF.

The sample holds many counts of this clonotype. The V call is TRBV2, the J call TRBJ2-6, with D unclear. The V end was cut by 4 bases, the J end by 2 bases, with 6 bases between. This CDR3 spans 14 amino acids. Germline V gene data show CDR1 as SNHLY and CDR2 as FYNNEI. The DNA for the CDR3 is TGTGCCAGCAGTGTTGGAGCTGGGGCCAACGTCCTGACTTTC. Translating gives CASSVGAGANVLTF.

CDR3 region: CSVAGGGRASYEQYF. As DNA, the CDR3 is TGCAGCGTCGCCGGAGGAGGCCGGGCCTCCTACGAGCAGTACTTC. The V call is TRBV29-1, the J call TRBJ2-7; tentatively, D is TRBD2 (5 bases). This CDR3 has 15 residues. CDR1 is SQVTM, CDR2 ANQGSEA, per germline. The V end lost 6 bases, the J end lost 0 bases, and 18 bases lay between the germline ends.

This clonotype was recorded at least ten times. The V gene is TRBV2, the J gene TRBJ1-2, with 7 bases aligning to TRBD1. The CDR3 contains 15 residues. After removal of 7 bases from V and 2 bases from J, the junction contained 10 bases not matched to a gene. Germline V gives CDR1 SNHLY, CDR2 FYNNEI. CDR3 sequence: CASNDRDTLNYGYTF. DNA of the CDR3: TGTGCCAGCAATGACAGGGATACGCTAAACTATGGCTACACCTTC.

In this sample, this clonotype turned up once. CDR3 in DNA: TGCAGTGCTAGCGTGCTAGCGGGAGTGCAGACCCAGTACTTC. Residues: CSASVLAGVQTQYF. The chain carries TRBV20-1 and TRBJ2-5, with TRBD2 matching over 10 bases. CDR1 and CDR2 (germline): DFQATT, SNEGSKA (reference sequence). This CDR3 comprises 14 residues. Losses at the gene ends were 3 bases for V and 6 bases for J; bases not matched to a gene: 7.

This clonotype was picked up many times. V gene TRBV7-2 combines with J gene TRBJ2-2, with TRBD2 identical over 7 bases. Germline assignment: CDR1 SGHTA and CDR2 FQGNSA. The junction had 7 bases not matched to a gene; V was cut back by 4 bases and J by 2 bases. This CDR3 is 16 amino acids long. DNA for the CDR3: TGTGCCAGCAGCTGGGGTCTAGCGGTCAACACCGGGGAGCTGTTTTTT. This codes for CASSWGLAVNTGELFF.

This clonotype was counted many times. This sequence joins TRBV11-1 and TRBJ2-1; D not resolved. Germline CDR1 is SGHAT and CDR2 is FQDESV (reference sequence). V lost 0 bases to trimming and J lost 6 bases, with 3 bases between them. The CDR3 is 12 amino acids. CDR3: CASSLALNEQFF. CDR3 coding DNA: TGTGCCAGCAGCTTAGCGCTCAATGAGCAGTTCTTC.

The sample holds many counts of this clonotype. The J gene is TRBJ1-5, the V gene TRBV2, with D possibly being TRBD1 (5 bases). Germline V CDR1 and CDR2: SNHLY, FYNNEI. V was trimmed by 4 bases and J by 5 bases, leaving 18 bases between them. The CDR3 is made up of 16 amino acids. CDR3: CASSASGAGGHQPQHF. The CDR3 DNA reads TGTGCCAGCAGTGCATCCGGGGCCGGAGGGCATCAGCCCCAGCATTTT. The whole variable domain, filled in from reference TRBV2 and TRBJ1-5, reads EPEVTQTPSHQVTQMGQEVILRCVPISNHLYFYWYRQILGQKVEFLVSFYNNEISEKSEIFDDQFSVERPDGSNFTLKIRSTKLEDSAMYFCASSASGAGGHQPQHFGDGTRLSIL.

The table lists this clonotype with a few counts. This chain uses TRBV6-5 with TRBJ2-5; TRBD1 agrees at 7 bases. The CDR3 consists of 13 residues. Germline V gene sequence: CDR1 MNHEY, CDR2 SVGAGI. The V segment lost 5 bases and the J segment 2 bases; nucleotides outside the gene matches: 2. CDR3 residues: CASSGTAQETQYF. CDR3 in DNA: TGTGCCAGCAGTGGGACAGCACAAGAGACCCAGTACTTC.

J is TRBJ1-5 and V is TRBV6-5, with 9 bases lining up with TRBD1. The CDR3 covers 15 residues. CDR1 and CDR2 (germline): MNHEY, SVGAGI. V shed 7 bases and J 6 bases; nucleotides not matched to a gene: 10. As DNA, the CDR3 is TGTGCCAGCACCGAGGACAGGGGCGGCGGTCAGCCCCAGCATTTT. This translates into CASTEDRGGGQPQHF.

Ten or more counts support this clonotype. The chain uses TRBV19 and TRBJ2-7; D tentatively reads TRBD1 or TRBD2 (5 bases each). This CDR3 is 15 amino acids long. With 6 bases removed from V and 3 bases from J, the gap between germline ends came to 18 bases. Germline V lookup: CDR1 LNHDA, CDR2 SQIVND (reference sequence). The CDR3 nucleotides are TGTGCCAGTAGCGCGGACCAGGGACGGCACTACGAGCAGTACTTC. Its translation: CASSADQGRHYEQYF. The full variable domain, with the rest looked up from reference TRBV19 and TRBJ2-7, is DGGITQSPKYLFRKEGQNVTLSCEQNLNHDAMYWYRQDPGQGLRLIYYSQIVNDFQKGDIAEGYSVSREKKESFPLTVTSAQKNPTAFYLCASSADQGRHYEQYFGPGTRLTVT.

This clonotype was detected ten times or more. The chain links TRBV2 to TRBJ1-4, with D perhaps matching TRBD1 (5 bases). This CDR3 region has 15 residues. Germline V gene lookup returns CDR1 SNHLY and CDR2 FYNNEI. V shed 2 bases and J shed 7 bases, with 14 bases lying between them. The CDR3 region has the DNA TGTGCCAGCAGTGAATCCCCTGGGGCGGGTGAAAAACTGTTTTTT. It translates to CASSESPGAGEKLFF.

The chain recombines TRBV12-3 or TRBV12-4 with TRBJ1-5; a weak D match, TRBD1 (5 bases). The V and J ends lost 4 bases and 7 bases respectively, with 17 bases between them. The CDR3 runs to 15 residues. In DNA, the CDR3 is TGTGCCAGCAGTTCCACGGGGCTAGGCTACCAGCCCCAGCATTTT. It specifies CASSSTGLGYQPQHF.

The chain has TRBV9 and TRBJ2-1; D unresolved. Germline CDR1 reads SGDLS; CDR2 reads YYNGEE. The CDR3 is 14 residues long. V lost 4 bases and J 7 bases, leaving 15 bases between the germline ends. DNA for the CDR3: TGTGCCAGCAGCTCCCGACTCGCAGCGAATGAGCAGTTCTTC. It codes for CASSSRLAANEQFF.

This clonotype occurred a few times. The chain combines TRBV6-5 with TRBJ1-1, with TRBD1 matching over 7 bases. The CDR3 has 14 amino acids. Per germline, CDR1 MNHEY and CDR2 SVGAGI. Germline trimming cut 7 bases from V and 5 bases from J; bases unmatched to any gene: 10. The CDR3 reads CASKEPGGGTEAFF. CDR3 nucleotides: TGTGCCAGCAAAGAACCAGGGGGAGGGACTGAAGCTTTCTTT.

The J gene is TRBJ1-5, the V gene TRBV2, with TRBD1 matching over 7 bases. The CDR3 contains 14 residues. Trimming cost V 4 bases and J 6 bases; bases outside gene matches: 6. Germline V gene sequence: CDR1 SNHLY, CDR2 FYNNEI. The CDR3 sequence: CASSGLRTGQPQHF. In DNA, the CDR3 is TGTGCCAGCAGTGGCCTCAGGACAGGTCAGCCCCAGCATTTT.

This clonotype was seen a handful of times. The chain is built from TRBV7-9 and TRBJ1-3; D is possibly TRBD1 (5 bases). The CDR3 consists of 15 residues. Trimming left V 5 bases short and J 2 bases short, with 13 bases between. Germline V gene data show CDR1 as SEHNR and CDR2 as FQNEAQ (reference sequence). CDR3: CASSPRDSAGNTIYF. CDR3 DNA: TGTGCCAGCAGCCCTCGGGACTCCGCTGGAAACACCATATATTTT.

V is TRBV7-9 and J is TRBJ2-6; 7 bases agree with TRBD1. V gave up 6 bases and J gave up 4 bases; unmatched junction bases: 18. The CDR3 has 19 amino acids. CDR1 and CDR2 (germline): SEHNR, FQNEAQ (reference sequence). CDR3 amino acids: CASSYVLPGQCSGANVLTF. The CDR3 DNA reads TGTGCCAGCAGTTACGTCTTACCGGGACAGTGCTCCGGGGCCAACGTCCTGACTTTC.

The table lists this clonotype with a count of one. At one end the junction does not follow the germline gene, possibly because of a read error. The CDR3: CSAAGLAGKEIQYF. CDR3 in DNA: TGCAGTGCAGCGGGACTAGCGGGGAAAGAGATCCAGTACTTC. The chain carries TRBV20-1 and TRBJ2-5; TRBD2 aligns across 13 bases. CDR1 and CDR2 from the germline V gene are DFQATT and SNEGSKA (reference sequence). The CDR3 totals 14 residues.

The chain couples TRBV2 to TRBJ2-3; no clear D. Trimming shortened V by 2 bases and J by 2 bases, and 8 bases separated the two germline ends. This CDR3 is 14 amino acids long. Germline CDR1 reads SNHLY; CDR2 reads FYNNEI. This chain's CDR3 is CASSETDYTDTQYF. The CDR3 region has the DNA TGTGCCAGCAGTGAAACCGATTACACAGATACGCAGTATTTT.

This clonotype appeared many times. The V call is TRBV7-2, the J call TRBJ2-5, with D unresolved. Germline values: CDR1 SGHTA, CDR2 FQGNSA. The CDR3 is made up of 14 amino acids. Trimming removed 5 bases at V and 1 base at J, with 11 bases between. CDR3 amino acids: CASSPSGVQETQYF. The CDR3 DNA is TGTGCCAGCAGCCCGAGTGGGGTCCAAGAGACCCAGTACTTC.

This clonotype was observed many times. The chain combines TRBV20-1 with TRBJ2-7; D ambiguous. The ends were cut back, 0 bases at V and 3 bases at J, with 6 bases in the middle. CDR1 and CDR2 (germline): DFQATT, SNEGSKA (reference sequence). This CDR3 is 12 amino acids long. CDR3 protein: CSARDHDYEQYF. The CDR3 region has the DNA TGCAGTGCTAGAGATCACGACTACGAGCAGTACTTC.

CDR3 nucleotides: TGTGCCAGCAGTTTGAAGGGGACGAACTATGGCTACACCTTC. This sequence encodes CASSLKGTNYGYTF. This chain links TRBV7-3 with TRBJ1-2, with D maybe TRBD1 (5 bases). Germline loops: CDR1 SGHTA, CDR2 FQGTGA. There are 14 residues in the CDR3. V was trimmed by 6 bases and J by 2 bases, leaving 13 bases between them.